What follows are 18 T cell receptor beta chains derived from one specimen sequenced in a study of CD8+ T cells in alopecia areata. Regarding treatment: oral pan-JAK inhibitor, 5-10 mg twice daily. The sequencing template was cDNA reverse transcribed from extracted RNA. The assay was immunoSEQ multiplex PCR, and TCRdb's table has in-frame clones only and misses some. The table has some 190,000 clones, 55% to 70% seen once. The sequences come from CD4+ T cells sorted from blood, collected at week 4, from a patient treated with tofacitinib. These receptors originate from a human donor with alopecia areata.

CDR3 amino acids: CSVVMGGGEQYF. In DNA form, the CDR3 reads TGCAGCGTTGTTATGGGGGGCGGCGAGCAGTACTTC. The chain couples TRBV29-1 to TRBJ2-7; D assignment may be TRBD1 or TRBD2 (6 bases each). Germline-derived CDR1 and CDR2 are SQVTM and ANQGSEA. V lost 4 bases, J lost 6 bases, and 13 bases lay in between. This CDR3 has 12 amino acids.

The V gene is TRBV28, the J gene TRBJ2-7; D not resolved. CDR1 is MDHEN, CDR2 SYDVKM, per germline. CDR3 size: 13 residues. V dropped 6 bases and J dropped 3 bases, with 12 bases sitting between them. The CDR3 region is CASRTRNDYEQYF. CDR3 sequence (DNA): TGTGCCAGCAGAACAAGGAACGACTACGAGCAGTACTTC.

The chain couples TRBV29-1 to TRBJ2-1; the D is unclear. V was pared by 8 bases and J by 4 bases, with 9 bases between. Germline-derived CDR1 and CDR2 are SQVTM and ANQGSEA. This CDR3 comprises 11 residues. The CDR3 protein is CSPAVYNEQFF. CDR3 nucleotide sequence: TGCAGCCCGGCCGTTTACAATGAGCAGTTCTTC.

This chain links TRBV30 with TRBJ2-3; 10 bases map to TRBD2. Germline CDR1 and CDR2: GTSNPN and SVGIG (reference sequence). V shed 1 base, J shed 0 bases, and the junction held 1 base outside the gene matches. This CDR3 comprises 15 residues. CDR3 region: CAWSALAGSTDTQYF. The CDR3, as DNA: TGTGCCTGGAGTGCACTAGCGGGGAGCACAGATACGCAGTATTTT.

The chain is built from TRBV6-1 and TRBJ2-7, with a tentative D call TRBD1 (6 bases). V lost 6 bases to trimming and J lost 3 bases, with 12 bases between them. The CDR3 contains 13 residues. Looked up from germline, CDR1 is MNHNS and CDR2 is SASEGT. The CDR3, as DNA: TGTGCCAGCAGCACGGAAGGGGGCTACGAGCAGTACTTC. It specifies CASSTEGGYEQYF.

This chain connects TRBV7-9 to TRBJ1-5; D gene unclear. CDR3 length: 12 residues. V was clipped by 6 bases and J by 2 bases, with 5 bases between them. Germline V gives CDR1 SEHNR, CDR2 FQNEAQ (reference sequence). The CDR3 is CASSGGNQPQHF. The DNA for the CDR3 is TGTGCCAGCAGTGGAGGCAATCAGCCCCAGCATTTT.

CDR3 in amino acids: CSVVSRDSNYGYTF. The CDR3 nucleotides are TGCAGCGTTGTATCTCGGGACAGTAATTATGGCTACACCTTC. The chain has TRBV29-1 and TRBJ1-2; 7 nucleotides agree with TRBD1. The CDR3 is 14 residues long. CDR1 is SQVTM, CDR2 ANQGSEA, per germline. V trimming: 4 bases; J trimming: 5 bases; junction bases outside the gene matches: 10. Variable domain in full (rest from reference TRBV29-1 and TRBJ1-2): SAVISQKPSRDICQRGTSLTIQCQVDSQVTMMFWYRQQPGQSLTLIATANQGSEATYESGFVIDKFPISRPNLTFSTLTVSNMSPEDSSIYLCSVVSRDSNYGYTFGSGTRLTVV.

The chain couples TRBV6-6 to TRBJ2-4; no definite D call. V was clipped by 0 bases and J by 5 bases, with 8 bases between them. The CDR3 consists of 14 residues. Germline CDR1 is MNHNY and CDR2 is SVGAGI (reference sequence). CDR3 loop: CASSYSSRENIQYF. The CDR3 DNA reads TGTGCCAGCAGTTACTCTAGCAGAGAAAACATTCAGTACTTC.

This clone was observed once. The chain joins TRBV30 to TRBJ1-1; weak D call: TRBD1 (5 bases). The V gene lost 0 bases and the J gene lost 4 bases, with 12 bases spanning the gap. Germline loops: CDR1 GTSNPN, CDR2 SVGIG (reference sequence). This CDR3 region has 14 residues. CDR3 loop: CAWSVPGLVTEAFF. The CDR3 DNA is TGTGCCTGGAGTGTACCAGGGTTAGTCACTGAAGCTTTCTTT.

This sequence joins TRBV9 and TRBJ2-5; D not certain. The CDR3 has 14 amino acids. Germline-derived CDR1 and CDR2 are SGDLS and YYNGEE. V lost 3 bases and J lost 7, with 16 bases in between. CDR3 region: CASSGRTMGGTQYF. CDR3 sequence (DNA): TGTGCCAGCAGCGGCCGAACCATGGGCGGGACCCAGTACTTC.

This clone was seen at least ten times. V gene TRBV27 combines with J gene TRBJ1-1; TRBD1 might be the D (5 bases). Germline-derived CDR1 and CDR2 are MNHEY and SMNVEV (reference sequence). Trimming shortened V by 6 bases and J by 0 bases, and 14 bases separated the two germline ends. The CDR3 sequence is 15 residues long. The CDR3 nucleotides are TGTGCCAGCAGACCAGGGAGGCTTTTGAACACTGAAGCTTTCTTT. Encoded protein: CASRPGRLLNTEAFF.

The rearrangement joins TRBV2 to TRBJ2-6; 7 bases fit TRBD2. The CDR3 length is 20 residues. CDR1 is SNHLY, CDR2 FYNNEI, per germline. Losses at the gene ends were 2 bases for V and 0 bases for J; bases not matched to a gene: 13. The CDR3: CASSEWGSGTPNSGANVLTF. DNA for the CDR3: TGTGCCAGCAGTGAATGGGGCAGCGGGACTCCCAACTCTGGGGCCAACGTCCTGACTTTC. Complete variable domain (other parts from reference TRBV2 and TRBJ2-6): EPEVTQTPSHQVTQMGQEVILRCVPISNHLYFYWYRQILGQKVEFLVSFYNNEISEKSEIFDDQFSVERPDGSNFTLKIRSTKLEDSAMYFCASSEWGSGTPNSGANVLTFGAGSRLTVL.

This clone was counted between two and nine times. Other DNA variants within this sample encode the same CDR3. The genes are TRBV29-1 and TRBJ1-5; 7 bases map to TRBD1. This CDR3 spans 13 amino acids. V was pared by 4 bases and J by 2 bases, with 2 bases of the junction left unmatched. Per germline, CDR1 SQVTM and CDR2 ANQGSEA. CDR3 region: CSVGQGGNQPQHF. CDR3 bases: TGCAGCGTTGGACAGGGCGGCAATCAGCCCCAGCATTTT.

The chain carries TRBV11-2 and TRBJ2-5; D is undetermined. V lost 5 bases and J lost 5, with 6 bases in between. The CDR3 runs to 11 residues. Germline assignment: CDR1 SGHAT and CDR2 FQNNGV. CDR3 sequence: CASSQLETQYF. The CDR3 DNA sequence: TGTGCCAGCAGCCAACTGGAGACCCAGTACTTC.

Only a few counts were recorded for this clone. CDR3 residues: CASSQPGPYEQYF. In DNA form, the CDR3 reads TGTGCCAGCAGCCAACCGGGACCGTACGAGCAGTACTTC. This chain connects TRBV7-9 to TRBJ2-7, with D perhaps matching TRBD1 or TRBD2 (5 bases each). CDR3 length equals 13 residues. Germline CDR1 reads SEHNR; CDR2 reads FQNEAQ (reference sequence). The V end lost 5 bases, the J end lost 4 bases, and 12 bases lay between the germline ends.

This rearrangement joins TRBV28 to TRBJ1-5; D is uncertain. Trimming took off 1 base at V and 3 bases at J, with 10 bases between the two ends. CDR1 and CDR2 (germline): MDHEN, SYDVKM. The CDR3 runs 15 residues. CDR3 region: CASSLFPNYNQPQHF. The DNA of the CDR3 is TGTGCCAGCAGTTTATTCCCCAATTACAATCAGCCCCAGCATTTT.

The CDR3 DNA sequence: TGCGCCAGCAGCCTCGGGCCCATCTACGAGCAGTACTTC. Protein: CASSLGPIYEQYF. The rearrangement uses TRBV4-1 and TRBJ2-7, with D uncertain. This CDR3 comprises 13 residues. Germline V gives CDR1 MGHRA, CDR2 YSYEKL. V was pared by 4 bases and J by 3 bases, with 10 bases between.

Note on this clone: Relative to the germline gene, one junction end is altered; a read error may explain this. This chain links TRBV7-7 with TRBJ2-2; 11 nucleotides line up with TRBD2. This CDR3 is built from 21 residues. The germline gives CDR1 SSHAT, CDR2 FNYEAQ (reference sequence). For the CDR3, the DNA is TGTGCTAGCAGCCTGAGGGCTCTAGCGGGAGGTGGTTCACAGAACACCGGGGAGCTGTTTTTT. As protein: CASSLRALAGGGSQNTGELFF.